The 18 T cell receptor delta chains listed next were all sequenced from one sample in a study of gamma-delta T cells after stem cell transplantation. TCRdb reanalysed the RT-PCR reads via CATT. In the table there are thousands of delta-chain clones, 8.5% to 10% of which are singletons. Sequencing used gamma-delta T cells. These receptors all stem from a human donor. It is not recorded whose cells these are; they may come from a transplant donor.

This clone was seen a handful of times. Other DNA variants within this sample encode the same CDR3. CDR3 in amino acids: CACDTVAAGGYAIPDKLIF. Here the CDR3 DNA reads TGTGCCTGTGACACCGTCGCGGCTGGGGGGTACGCTATCCCCGATAAACTCATCTTT. The chain carries TRDV2 and TRDJ1, with 7 positions matching TRDD3. Germline CDR1 and CDR2: GEAIGNYY and EKD. Trimming cost V 0 bases and J 3 bases; bases outside gene matches: 18. There are 19 residues in the CDR3.

This clone is medium-sized by share. V and J are TRDV2 and TRDJ1; 10 bases are a match to TRDD3. This CDR3 comprises 17 residues. The germline gives CDR1 GEAIGNYY, CDR2 EKD. J lost 0 bases, V lost 2 bases, and 8 bases had no gene match. Here the CDR3 DNA reads TGTGCCTGTGACAGAATTACTGGGGGATTGTACACCGATAAACTCATCTTT. It yields the protein CACDRITGGLYTDKLIF.

In this sample, this clone turned up a few times. The V and J genes are TRAV29/DV5 and TRDJ1; a weak D match, TRDD3 (5 bases). The CDR3 is 14 amino acids. V lost 2 bases and J 2 bases, leaving 13 bases between the germline ends. From germline, CDR1 is NSMFDY and CDR2 ISSIKDK. In DNA form, the CDR3 reads TGTGCAGCAAGACCAAGGGGACCAACCGATAAACTCATCTTT. Residues: CAARPRGPTDKLIF.

This clone was detected a few times. The V and J genes are TRDV1 and TRDJ2; D is perhaps TRDD2 (5 bases). The CDR3 spans 18 residues. Trimming pared 0 bases from V and 1 base from J, leaving 15 bases between. CDR1 and CDR2 (germline): TSWWSYY, QGS. As DNA, the CDR3 is TGTGCTCTTGGGGAACTGCCGGGCCTACTGAATTTGACAGCACAACTCTTCTTT. Translated: CALGELPGLLNLTAQLFF.

This clone is medium-sized (0.01 to 0.1%) by share. Other DNA variants within this sample encode the same CDR3. The chain is built from TRDV2 and TRDJ1; 10 bases align to TRDD3. V trimming: 3 bases; J trimming: 0 bases; junction bases outside the gene matches: 12. Germline lookup yields CDR1 GEAIGNYY and CDR2 EKD. The CDR3 is 18 amino acids. The DNA of the CDR3 is TGTGCCTGTGACTCAATACTGGGGGATCCCACGTACACCGATAAACTCATCTTT. It is translated as CACDSILGDPTYTDKLIF.

The gene calls are TRDV2 and TRDJ1; 7 bases fit TRDD3. The CDR3 extends over 22 amino acids. CDR1 is GEAIGNYY, CDR2 EKD, per germline. J lost 0 bases, V lost 0 bases, and 24 bases had no gene match. CDR3 nucleotide sequence: TGTGCCTGTGACACCGTTGGACAAGGCGCCTCCGAGGGGCTGGGGGACACCGATAAACTCATCTTT. It is translated as CACDTVGQGASEGLGDTDKLIF.

Worth noting for this clone: A clone one base away is much larger, so this may be a read error. This sequence joins TRDV2 and TRDJ1; possible D gene TRDD3, 6 bases. This CDR3 is built from 24 residues. CDR1 and CDR2 (germline): GEAIGNYY, EKD. The CDR3 nucleotides are TGTGCCTGTGACACCGTTTCCTCTAATGATCCTGGGGATCCACTCAACTACTACACCGATAAACCCATCTTT. Translated, it gives CACDTVSSNDPGDPLNYYTDKPIF.

In this sample, this clone is medium-sized. Other DNA sequences in this specimen translate into the identical CDR3. V usage is TRDV2 and J usage is TRDJ1; tentative D call: TRDD3 (6 bases). Trimming stripped 1 base from V and 0 bases from J, with 11 bases between. Germline V lookup: CDR1 GEAIGNYY, CDR2 EKD. CDR3 length: 15 residues. The CDR3 coding sequence is TGTGCCTGTGACACGTTGGGGGCTTACACCGATAAACTCATCTTT. Translated: CACDTLGAYTDKLIF.

This clone occurred a few times. This may be a read error, as it is one base from a much larger clone. V and J are TRDV2 and TRDJ3; 9 nucleotides match TRDD3. Germline lookup yields CDR1 GEAIGNYY and CDR2 EKD. V lost 0 bases, J lost 2 bases, and 10 bases stayed unmatched. CDR3 length: 20 amino acids. The CDR3 DNA sequence: TGTGCCTGTGACACCGTAACTGGGGATACGTCCCCCTGGGACACCCGACAGATGTTTTTC. Translation gives CACDTVTGDTSPWDTRQMFF.

On this clone itself: This could be a read error, since a much larger clone is one nucleotide away. Other DNA sequences within the sample encode an identical CDR3. The chain links TRDV2 to TRDJ1, with 12 bases aligning to TRDD3. The CDR3 runs 17 residues. The germline V gene has CDR1 GEAIGNYY and CDR2 EKD. The CDR3 region has the DNA TGTGCCTGCGACACGGTATCACTGGGGGATACAAGCGATAAACTCATCTTT. It translates to CACDTVSLGDTSDKLIF.

This chain uses TRDV2 with TRDJ1; 13 nucleotides match TRDD3. Looked up from germline, CDR1 is GEAIGNYY and CDR2 is EKD. This CDR3 comprises 19 residues. The V gene end was trimmed by 1 base and the J gene end by 0 bases; junction bases not matched to a gene: 10. Written as DNA, the CDR3 is TGTGCCTGTGACACTTTCACTGGGGGATACGGAAAGTACACCGATAAACTCATCTTT. Encoded protein: CACDTFTGGYGKYTDKLIF.

This clone qualifies as medium-sized (0.01 to 0.1%). This sample includes further DNA sequences coding for the same CDR3. The chain has TRDV2 and TRDJ3, with 9 bases matching TRDD3. CDR3 size: 18 residues. CDR1 GEAIGNYY and CDR2 EKD come from the germline V gene. V gave up 0 bases and J gave up 0 bases; unmatched junction bases: 2. The CDR3 protein is CACDTAGGSSWDTRQMFF. The DNA of the CDR3 is TGTGCCTGTGACACCGCTGGGGGATCCTCCTGGGACACCCGACAGATGTTTTTC.

The chain employs TRDV2 and TRDJ1; 10 bases are shared with TRDD3. TRDJ2 explains the end of the DNA better; the J call may be wrong. There are 17 residues in the CDR3. Germline assignment: CDR1 GEAIGNYY and CDR2 EKD. CDR3 sequence: CACDSMGDTALTAQLFF. In DNA, the CDR3 is TGTGCCTGTGACTCGATGGGGGATACAGCTTTGACAGCACAACTCTTCTTT.

There are a few counts of this clone. V usage is TRDV2 and J usage is TRDJ1; the match to TRDD3 covers 7 bases. The CDR3 runs 18 residues. Germline lookup yields CDR1 GEAIGNYY and CDR2 EKD. V lost 1 base and J lost 0; bases outside the gene matches: 13. The CDR3 DNA is TGTGCCTGTGACACTCTGGGCGGACTGGGGTTCTACACCGATAAACTCATCTTT. Translated: CACDTLGGLGFYTDKLIF.

This clone has a handful of counts. The CDR3 nucleotides are TGTGCCTGTGACACATTACGAGCCACCTCCTGGGACACCCGACAGATGTTTTTC. Amino acids: CACDTLRATSWDTRQMFF. The V gene is TRDV2, the J gene TRDJ3; the D is unclear. The V gene's germline CDR1 is GEAIGNYY and CDR2 EKD. Trimming took 1 base from V and 0 from J, leaving 12 bases between them. The length of the CDR3 is 18 residues.

V is TRDV2 and J is TRDJ1; 10 bases are shared with TRDD3. The germline gives CDR1 GEAIGNYY, CDR2 EKD. J gave up 1 base and V 3 bases, and 7 bases lay outside the gene matches. This CDR3 is 16 amino acids long. CDR3 region: CACDGVLGDSTDKLIF. CDR3 DNA: TGTGCCTGTGACGGAGTACTGGGGGATTCCACCGATAAACTCATCTTT.

By proportion, this clone is medium-sized. Distinct nucleotide sequences in the sample also encode this CDR3. CDR3 in amino acids: CACDSLTSLTSTGGYAETDKLIF. In DNA, the CDR3 is TGTGCCTGTGACTCACTAACTTCCTTGACGAGTACTGGGGGATACGCGGAGACCGATAAACTCATCTTT. The chain is built from TRDV2 and TRDJ1; 13 positions agree with TRDD3. V lost 3 bases and J lost 2; bases outside the gene matches: 26. Germline V gene lookup returns CDR1 GEAIGNYY and CDR2 EKD. The CDR3 spans 23 residues.

The gene calls are TRDV2 and TRDJ1; 10 nucleotides match TRDD3. The germline V gene encodes CDR1 GEAIGNYY and CDR2 EKD. This CDR3 is 17 amino acids long. The junction had 10 bases not matched to a gene; V was cut back by 0 bases and J by 4 bases. As DNA, the CDR3 is TGTGCCTGTGACACCCTTTTTACTGGGGGATCCCACGATAAACTCATCTTT. Protein sequence: CACDTLFTGGSHDKLIF.